This T cell receptor (beta chain) is from a study of CD8+CD57+ T cells in acquired aplastic anemia. In patients chosen for sequencing, flow cytometry had shown CD8+CD57+ cell expansion. It was genomic DNA that served as the template for profiling TCR beta VDJ and CDR3. One entry per CDR3 protein, called by TCRdb with MiXCR from the reads. The sample includes 150,000 or so distinct CDR3 sequences, roughly 54% seen only once; the top ten take approximately 12%. The material sequenced was sorted CD4+, CD8+, or CD8+CD57+ T cells (not recorded which) from PBMCs. The receptor was derived from a human donor with aplastic anemia.

In DNA, the CDR3 is TGCAGTGCTACCCGCTCTAGCGGGAGGACTCGAGAGACCCAGTACTTC. This encodes CSATRSSGRTRETQYF. This rearrangement joins TRBV20-1 to TRBJ2-5; 11 nucleotides agree with TRBD2. The germline V gene has CDR1 DFQATT and CDR2 SNEGSKA (reference sequence). The CDR3 is 16 residues long. V shed 4 bases, J shed 4 bases, and the junction held 11 bases outside the gene matches.